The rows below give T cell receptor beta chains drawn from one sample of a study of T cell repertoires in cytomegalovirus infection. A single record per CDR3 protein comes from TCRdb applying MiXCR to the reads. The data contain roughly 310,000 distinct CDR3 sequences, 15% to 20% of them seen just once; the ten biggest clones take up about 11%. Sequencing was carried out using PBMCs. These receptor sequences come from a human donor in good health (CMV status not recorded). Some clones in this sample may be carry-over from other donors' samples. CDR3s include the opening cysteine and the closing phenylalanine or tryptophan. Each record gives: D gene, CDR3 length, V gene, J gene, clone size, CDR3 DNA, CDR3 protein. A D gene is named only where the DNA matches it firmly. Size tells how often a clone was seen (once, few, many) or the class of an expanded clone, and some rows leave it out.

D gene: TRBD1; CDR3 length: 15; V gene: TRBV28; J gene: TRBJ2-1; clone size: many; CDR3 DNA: TGTGCCAGCAGGGACGGGACAGGGGACTACAATGAGCAGTTCTTC; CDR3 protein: CASRDGTGDYNEQFF
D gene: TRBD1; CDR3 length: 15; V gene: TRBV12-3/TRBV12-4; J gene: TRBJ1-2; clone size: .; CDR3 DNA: TGTGCCAGCAGTACCCCGGGACAGGGGTGGTATGGCTACACCTTC; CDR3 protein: CASSTPGQGWYGYTF
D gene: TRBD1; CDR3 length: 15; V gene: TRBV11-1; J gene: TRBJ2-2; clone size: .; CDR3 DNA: TGTGCCAGCAGCCGCCGGGACAGGGCTACCGGGGAGCTGTTTTTT; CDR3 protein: CASSRRDRATGELFF
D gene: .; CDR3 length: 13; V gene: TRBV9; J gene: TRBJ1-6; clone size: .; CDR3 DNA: TGTGCCAGCAGCGTAGTAGGAGATTCACCCCTCCACTTT; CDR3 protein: CASSVVGDSPLHF
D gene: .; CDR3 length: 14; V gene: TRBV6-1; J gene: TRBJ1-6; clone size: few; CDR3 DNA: TGTGCCAGCAGTGAAGTCAACTGGGATTCACCCCTCCACTTT; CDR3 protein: CASSEVNWDSPLHF
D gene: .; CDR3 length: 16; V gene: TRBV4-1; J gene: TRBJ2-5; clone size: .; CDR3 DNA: TGCGCCAGCAGCCAAGAAGAGGGAGGACTTCTGGAGACCCAGTACTTC; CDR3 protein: CASSQEEGGLLETQYF
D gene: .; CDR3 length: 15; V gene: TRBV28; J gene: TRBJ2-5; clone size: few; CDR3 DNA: TGTGCCAGCAGTTCCAAACAGGGATTCCAAGAGACCCAGTACTTC; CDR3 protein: CASSSKQGFQETQYF
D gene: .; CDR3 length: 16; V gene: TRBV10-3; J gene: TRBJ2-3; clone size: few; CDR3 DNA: TGTGCCATCAGTGACCCTAAGACAGGTTTCACAGATACGCAGTATTTT; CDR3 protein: CAISDPKTGFTDTQYF
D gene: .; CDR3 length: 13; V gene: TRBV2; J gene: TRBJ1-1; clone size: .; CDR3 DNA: TGTGCCAGCTGTCCACGCGGGGACACTGAAGCTTTCTTT; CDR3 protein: CASCPRGDTEAFF
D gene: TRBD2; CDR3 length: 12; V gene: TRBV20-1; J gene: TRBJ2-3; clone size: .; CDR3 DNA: TGCAGTGCAGGGACTAGTAAAGATACGCAGTATTTT; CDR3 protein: CSAGTSKDTQYF
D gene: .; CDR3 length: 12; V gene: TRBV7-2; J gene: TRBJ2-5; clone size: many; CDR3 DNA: TGTGCCAGCAGCCAAATACAAGAGACCCAGTACTTC; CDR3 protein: CASSQIQETQYF
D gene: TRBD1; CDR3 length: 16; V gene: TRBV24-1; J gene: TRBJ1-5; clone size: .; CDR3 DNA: TGTGCCACCAGTGGGGAGACAGGGGGAGGCAATCAGCCCCAGCATTTT; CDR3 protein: CATSGETGGGNQPQHF
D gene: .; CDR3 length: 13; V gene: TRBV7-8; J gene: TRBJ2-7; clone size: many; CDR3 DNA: TGTGCCAGCAGCTTAGACAGGGACCACGAGCAGTACTTC; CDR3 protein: CASSLDRDHEQYF
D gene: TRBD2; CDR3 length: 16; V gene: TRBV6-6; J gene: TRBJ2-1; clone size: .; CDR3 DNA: TGTGCCAGCTCTGAGTCCGGGACTAGTATTGGAGATGAGCAGTTCTTC; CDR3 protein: CASSESGTSIGDEQFF
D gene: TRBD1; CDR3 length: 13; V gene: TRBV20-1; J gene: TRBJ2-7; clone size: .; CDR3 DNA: TGCAGTGCAGTACCGGGACAGGGGTACGAGCAGTACTTC; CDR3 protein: CSAVPGQGYEQYF
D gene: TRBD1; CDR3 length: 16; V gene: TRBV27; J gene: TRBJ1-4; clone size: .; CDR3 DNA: TGTGCCAGCAGGAGAACAGGGGTAGCGTATAATGAAAAACTGTTTTTT; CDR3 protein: CASRRTGVAYNEKLFF